This T cell receptor beta chain was sequenced in a study of shared clonotypes between healthy human individuals. In the study overall: Three plates each covered CD4 naive and memory; CD8 naive two, CD8 memory one. Points from the study as a whole: Relative to their counterparts shared across all four donors, non-shared clonotypes exhibited diminished generation probabilities.

Germline CDR1 and CDR2: SGHVS and FQNEAQ. Trimming left V 2 bases short and J 9 bases short, with 17 bases between. CDR3 length: 15 amino acids. In regard to this clone: Its antigen is as yet unknown.

An even split of each subset's genomic DNA across several immunoSEQ plates was performed. The protocol was immunoSEQ multiplex PCR, while the TCRdb copy is restricted to in-frame clones and leaves out a portion. The sample consists of over a million clones, 96% of them appearing once. V usage is TRBV7-8 and J usage is TRBJ1-3, with D unresolved. The sequence derives from a man aged 25 to 40 in good health. The sequenced sample consisted of naive CD4+ T cells sorted from blood. Subset here: CD45RA+ positively selected. The CDR3 sequence: CASSLLSPNRGTIYF. The CDR3 nucleotides read TGTGCCAGCAGCTTACTAAGCCCTAACCGGGGCACCATATATTTT.